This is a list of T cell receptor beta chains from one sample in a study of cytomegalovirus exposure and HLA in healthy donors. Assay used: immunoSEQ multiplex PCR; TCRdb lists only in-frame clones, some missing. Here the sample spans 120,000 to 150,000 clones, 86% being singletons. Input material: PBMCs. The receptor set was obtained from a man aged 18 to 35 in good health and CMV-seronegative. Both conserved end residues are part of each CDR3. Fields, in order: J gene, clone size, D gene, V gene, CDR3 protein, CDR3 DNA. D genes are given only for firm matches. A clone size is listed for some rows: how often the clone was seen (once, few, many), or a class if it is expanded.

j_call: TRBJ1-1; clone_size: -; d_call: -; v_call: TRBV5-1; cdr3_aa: CASSLGGLNTEAFF; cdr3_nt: TGCGCCAGCAGCTTAGGGGGTCTGAACACTGAAGCTTTCTTT
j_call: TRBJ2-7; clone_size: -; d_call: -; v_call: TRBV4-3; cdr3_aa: CASSQVMDTRYEQYF; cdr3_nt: TGCGCCAGCAGCCAAGTTATGGACACACGATACGAGCAGTACTTC
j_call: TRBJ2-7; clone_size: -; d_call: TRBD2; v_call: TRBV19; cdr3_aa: CASSIGLASYEQYF; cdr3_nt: TGTGCCAGTAGCATAGGACTAGCCTCCTACGAGCAGTACTTC
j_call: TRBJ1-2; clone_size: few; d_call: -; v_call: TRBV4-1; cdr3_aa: CASSQERGNYGYTF; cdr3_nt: TGCGCCAGCAGCCAAGAAAGGGGGAACTATGGCTACACCTTC
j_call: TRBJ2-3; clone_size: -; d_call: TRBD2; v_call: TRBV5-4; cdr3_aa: CASSLGSGRKDTQYF; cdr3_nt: TGTGCCAGCAGCTTGGGTAGCGGGAGAAAGGATACGCAGTATTTT
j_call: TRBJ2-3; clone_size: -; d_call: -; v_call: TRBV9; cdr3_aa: CASSANLGASTDTQYF; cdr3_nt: TGTGCCAGCAGCGCTAATCTGGGGGCTAGCACAGATACGCAGTATTTT
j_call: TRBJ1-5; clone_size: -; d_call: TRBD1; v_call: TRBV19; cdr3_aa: CASSIRTGPNQPQHF; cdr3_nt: TGTGCCAGTAGTATCCGGACAGGGCCTAATCAGCCCCAGCATTTT
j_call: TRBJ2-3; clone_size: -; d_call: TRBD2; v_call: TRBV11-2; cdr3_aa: CASSTPTSGGRQGTQYF; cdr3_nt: TGTGCCAGCAGCACCCCGACTAGCGGGGGCCGGCAGGGTACGCAGTATTTT
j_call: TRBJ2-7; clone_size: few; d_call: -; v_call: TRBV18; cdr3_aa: CASSPGGEQYF; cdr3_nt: TGTGCCAGCTCACCAGGCGGGGAGCAGTACTTC
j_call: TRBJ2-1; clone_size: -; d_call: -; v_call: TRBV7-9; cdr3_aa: CASSLRAGTYNEQFF; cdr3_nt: TGTGCCAGCAGCTTACGAGCGGGCACGTACAATGAGCAGTTCTTC
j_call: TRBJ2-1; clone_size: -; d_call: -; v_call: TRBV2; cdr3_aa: CASSGVSGEQFF; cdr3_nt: TGTGCCAGCAGTGGGGTTTCGGGTGAGCAGTTCTTC
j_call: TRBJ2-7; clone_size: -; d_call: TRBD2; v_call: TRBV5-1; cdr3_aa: CASSLQLAARSYEQYF; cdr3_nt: TGCGCCAGCAGCTTACAACTAGCGGCGCGCTCCTACGAGCAGTACTTC
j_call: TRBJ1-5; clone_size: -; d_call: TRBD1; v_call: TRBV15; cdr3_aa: CATSRPGGIQPQHF; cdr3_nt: TGTGCCACCAGCAGACCAGGGGGCATTCAGCCCCAGCATTTT
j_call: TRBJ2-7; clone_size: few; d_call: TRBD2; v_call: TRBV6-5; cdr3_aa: CASRPAGAYEQYF; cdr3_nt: TGTGCCAGCAGACCCGCGGGGGCCTACGAGCAGTACTTC
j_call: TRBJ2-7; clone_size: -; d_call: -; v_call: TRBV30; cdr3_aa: CAWTGTPNGEQYF; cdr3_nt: TGTGCCTGGACCGGGACACCGAATGGCGAGCAGTACTTC
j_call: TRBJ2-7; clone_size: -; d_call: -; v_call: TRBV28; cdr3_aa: CAHTAESSYEQYF; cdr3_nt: TGTGCCCACACAGCCGAGAGCTCCTACGAGCAGTACTTC
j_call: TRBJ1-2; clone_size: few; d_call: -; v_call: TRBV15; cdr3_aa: CATSRGNYGYTF; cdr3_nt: TGTGCCACCAGTCGGGGTAACTATGGCTACACCTTC
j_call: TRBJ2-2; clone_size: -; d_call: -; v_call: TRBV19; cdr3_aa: CASTWTITGELFF; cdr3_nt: TGTGCCAGTACTTGGACTATTACCGGGGAGCTGTTTTTT
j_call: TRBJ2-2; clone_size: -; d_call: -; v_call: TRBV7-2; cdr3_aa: CASSLDSPGTGELFF; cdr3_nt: TGTGCCAGCAGCTTAGACTCCCCGGGCACCGGGGAGCTGTTTTTT
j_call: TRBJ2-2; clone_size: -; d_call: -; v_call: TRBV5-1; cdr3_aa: CASSLDRAYTGELFF; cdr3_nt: TGCGCCAGCAGCTTGGACAGGGCCTACACCGGGGAGCTGTTTTTT
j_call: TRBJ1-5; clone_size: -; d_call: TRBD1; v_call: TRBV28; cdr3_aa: CASSSDGQGGQPQHF; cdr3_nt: TGTGCCAGCAGCTCCGACGGACAGGGAGGTCAGCCCCAGCATTTT
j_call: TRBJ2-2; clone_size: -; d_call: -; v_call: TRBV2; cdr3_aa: CASSGIRQPNTGELFF; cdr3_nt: TGTGCCAGCAGTGGCATACGACAGCCTAACACCGGGGAGCTGTTTTTT
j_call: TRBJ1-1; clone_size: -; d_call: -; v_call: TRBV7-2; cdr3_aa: CASSLDRWNTEAFF; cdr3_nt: TGTGCCAGCAGCTTAGACCGGTGGAACACTGAAGCTTTCTTT
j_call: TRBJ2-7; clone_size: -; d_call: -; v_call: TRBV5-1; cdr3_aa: CASSEGDYYEQYF; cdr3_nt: TGCGCCAGCAGTGAGGGCGATTACTACGAGCAGTACTTC
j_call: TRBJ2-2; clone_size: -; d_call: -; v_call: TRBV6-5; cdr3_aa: CASSYESRLNTGELFF; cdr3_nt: TGTGCCAGCAGTTACGAATCTAGGCTGAACACCGGGGAGCTGTTTTTT
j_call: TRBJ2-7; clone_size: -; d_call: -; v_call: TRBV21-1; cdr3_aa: CASKRHRDYEQYF; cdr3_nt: TGTGCCAGCAAGCGCCACAGGGACTACGAGCAGTACTTC
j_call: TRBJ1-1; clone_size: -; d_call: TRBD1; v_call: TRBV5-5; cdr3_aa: CASSLIGTDTEAFF; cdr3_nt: TGTGCCAGCAGCTTGATAGGGACAGACACTGAAGCTTTCTTT
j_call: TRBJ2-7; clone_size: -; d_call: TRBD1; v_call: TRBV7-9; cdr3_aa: CASSLGTGGVYEQYF; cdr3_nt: TGTGCCAGCAGCTTAGGGACAGGGGGCGTCTACGAGCAGTACTTC
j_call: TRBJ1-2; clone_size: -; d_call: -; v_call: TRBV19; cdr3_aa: CASSIWPTYGYTF; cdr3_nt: TGTGCCAGTAGTATCTGGCCCACCTATGGCTACACCTTC
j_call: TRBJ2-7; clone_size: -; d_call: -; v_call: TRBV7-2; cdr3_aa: CASSRGGEQYF; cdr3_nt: TGTGCCAGCAGCCGCGGAGGTGAGCAGTACTTC
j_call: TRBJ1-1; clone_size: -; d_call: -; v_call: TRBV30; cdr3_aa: CAWARTLRNTEAFF; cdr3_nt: TGTGCCTGGGCGAGGACATTAAGGAACACTGAAGCTTTCTTT
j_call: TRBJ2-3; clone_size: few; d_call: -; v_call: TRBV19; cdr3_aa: CASGSGTQYF; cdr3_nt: TGTGCCAGCGGGAGCGGAACGCAGTATTTT
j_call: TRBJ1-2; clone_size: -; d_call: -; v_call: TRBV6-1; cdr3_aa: CASSGQGGDGYTF; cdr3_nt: TGTGCCAGCAGTGGGCAGGGAGGCGATGGCTACACCTTC
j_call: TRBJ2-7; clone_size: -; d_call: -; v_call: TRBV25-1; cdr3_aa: CASSAGVGSYEQYF; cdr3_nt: TGTGCCAGCAGCGCAGGGGTAGGGTCCTACGAGCAGTACTTC
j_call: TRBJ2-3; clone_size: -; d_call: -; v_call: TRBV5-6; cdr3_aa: CASSKEVYTQYF; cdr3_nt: TGTGCCAGCAGCAAGGAGGTCTATACGCAGTATTTT
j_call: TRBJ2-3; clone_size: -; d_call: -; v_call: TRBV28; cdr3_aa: CASSRHGFSTDTQYF; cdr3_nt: TGTGCCAGCAGCCGACACGGCTTTAGCACAGATACGCAGTATTTT
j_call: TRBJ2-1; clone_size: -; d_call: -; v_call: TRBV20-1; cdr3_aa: CSVLGRREQFF; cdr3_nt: TGCAGTGTCCTAGGTAGGCGTGAGCAGTTCTTC
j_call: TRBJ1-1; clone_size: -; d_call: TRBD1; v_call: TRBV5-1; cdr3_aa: CASSLAGDRGWPEAFF; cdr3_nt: TGCGCCAGCAGCTTGGCTGGGGACAGGGGGTGGCCTGAAGCTTTCTTT
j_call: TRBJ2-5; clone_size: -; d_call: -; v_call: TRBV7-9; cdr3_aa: CASRPLATSGTQYF; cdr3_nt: TGTGCCAGCCGACCACTAGCCACTTCGGGGACCCAGTACTTC
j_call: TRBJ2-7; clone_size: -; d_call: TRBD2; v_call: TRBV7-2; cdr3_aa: CASSLDLAGGREQYF; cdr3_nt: TGTGCCAGCAGCTTAGACCTCGCGGGAGGGCGAGAGCAGTACTTC
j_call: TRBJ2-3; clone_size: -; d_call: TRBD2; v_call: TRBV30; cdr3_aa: CAWSDAPGLAGDTDTQYF; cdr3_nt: TGTGCCTGGAGTGATGCCCCCGGACTAGCGGGAGACACAGATACGCAGTATTTT
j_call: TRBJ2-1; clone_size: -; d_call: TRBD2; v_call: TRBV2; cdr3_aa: CASSADGTSGRRSYNEQFF; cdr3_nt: TGTGCCAGCAGTGCCGACGGGACTAGCGGGAGAAGGTCCTACAATGAGCAGTTCTTC
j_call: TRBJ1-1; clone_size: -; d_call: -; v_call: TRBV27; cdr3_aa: CASREGNGNPEAFF; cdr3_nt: TGTGCCAGCAGGGAGGGCAATGGGAACCCTGAAGCTTTCTTT
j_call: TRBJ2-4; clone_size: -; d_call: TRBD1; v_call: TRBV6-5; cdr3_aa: CASSIGQENIQYF; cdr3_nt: TGTGCCAGCAGTATCGGACAGGAAAACATTCAGTACTTC
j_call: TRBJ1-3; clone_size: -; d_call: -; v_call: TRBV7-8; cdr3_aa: CASSAGRTDSRNTIYF; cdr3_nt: TGTGCCAGCAGCGCCGGCCGGACAGACAGTCGAAACACCATATATTTT
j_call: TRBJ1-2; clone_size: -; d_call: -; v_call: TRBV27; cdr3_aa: CASSFKPGDGYTF; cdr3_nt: TGTGCCAGCAGTTTTAAGCCCGGGGATGGCTACACCTTC
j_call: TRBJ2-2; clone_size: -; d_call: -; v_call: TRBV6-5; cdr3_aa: CASSTGSGLSGELFF; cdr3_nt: TGTGCCAGCAGTACGGGGTCCGGGTTATCCGGGGAGCTGTTTTTT
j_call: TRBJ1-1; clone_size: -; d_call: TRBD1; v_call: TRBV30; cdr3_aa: CAWSVLGTGWNTEAFF; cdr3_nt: TGTGCCTGGAGTGTACTAGGGACAGGGTGGAACACTGAAGCTTTCTTT
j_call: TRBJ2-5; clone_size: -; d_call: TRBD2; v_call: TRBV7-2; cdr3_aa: CASSSTSGLQETQYF; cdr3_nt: TGTGCCAGCAGCTCGACTAGCGGTTTACAAGAGACCCAGTACTTC
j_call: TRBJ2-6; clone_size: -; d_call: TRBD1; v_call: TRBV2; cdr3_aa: CASILEQGVNVLTF; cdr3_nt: TGTGCCAGCATATTGGAGCAGGGGGTAAACGTCCTGACTTTC
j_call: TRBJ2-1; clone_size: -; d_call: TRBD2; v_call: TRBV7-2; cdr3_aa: CASSLASSGLAGLNEQFF; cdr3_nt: TGTGCCAGCAGCTTAGCATCATCGGGGCTAGCGGGACTGAATGAGCAGTTCTTC
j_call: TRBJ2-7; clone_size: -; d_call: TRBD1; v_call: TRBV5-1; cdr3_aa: CASSLGTVSYEQYF; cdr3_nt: TGCGCCAGCAGCCTGGGGACAGTCTCCTACGAGCAGTACTTC
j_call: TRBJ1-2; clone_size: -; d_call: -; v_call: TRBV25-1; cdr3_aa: CASSGGGVLLGYTF; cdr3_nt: TGTGCCAGCAGTGGAGGGGGGGTCCTTTTAGGCTACACCTTC